Each of the 31 T cell receptor beta chains below was sequenced from the same sample in a study of blood T cell repertoires in COVID-19. Profiled with immunoSEQ multiplex PCR; TCRdb holds only in-frame clones, not every one. The repertoire holds around 260,000 clones, with about 90% as singletons. Sequences were obtained from peripheral blood. The receptors were sampled from a person aged 18 to 30 with COVID-19, enrolled during active disease.

V usage is TRBV28 and J usage is TRBJ1-6; TRBD1 might be the D (6 bases). The CDR3 totals 14 residues. V lost 2 bases and J 9 bases, leaving 11 bases between the germline ends. The V gene's germline CDR1 is MDHEN and CDR2 SYDVKM. CDR3 sequence (DNA): TGTGCCAGCAGTTTAGAACAGGGCGGTTCACCCCTCCACTTT. The encoded protein is CASSLEQGGSPLHF.

The V and J genes are TRBV7-3 and TRBJ2-1; 7 bases fit TRBD1. The CDR3 is made up of 15 amino acids. The junction had 11 bases not matched to a gene; V was cut back by 5 bases and J by 7 bases. CDR1 and CDR2 from the germline V gene are SGHTA and FQGTGA. The CDR3 is CASSPDPQGENEQFF. CDR3 DNA: TGTGCCAGCAGCCCGGACCCCCAGGGGGAGAATGAGCAGTTCTTC.

The chain has TRBV7-3 and TRBJ2-3; possible D gene TRBD2, 6 bases. CDR1 is SGHTA, CDR2 FQGTGA, per germline. Trimming took off 5 bases at V and 4 bases at J, with 13 bases between the two ends. This CDR3 has 14 residues. CDR3 coding DNA: TGTGCCAGCAGCCGGACTAAATTTCCAGATACGCAGTATTTT. It codes for CASSRTKFPDTQYF.

The rearrangement links TRBV19 to TRBJ1-1; a possible D gene is TRBD1 (5 bases). V lost 10 bases and J 4 bases, leaving 13 bases between the germline ends. The CDR3 loop spans 12 amino acids. Germline V gives CDR1 LNHDA, CDR2 SQIVND (reference sequence). The CDR3 spells CATLVGGTEAFF. The CDR3 DNA reads as TGTGCCACCCTCGTGGGGGGCACTGAAGCTTTCTTT.

This sequence joins TRBV7-9 and TRBJ2-2; 10 bases map to TRBD2. After removal of 5 bases from V and 5 bases from J, the junction contained 8 bases not matched to a gene. Germline CDR1 SEHNR, CDR2 FQNEAQ (reference sequence). The CDR3 loop spans 16 amino acids. The CDR3 DNA reads as TGTGCCAGCAGCCTACCTAGCGGGAGAGTTACCGGGGAGCTGTTTTTT. Translated, it gives CASSLPSGRVTGELFF. The full variable domain, rest sourced from reference TRBV7-9 and TRBJ2-2, is DTGVSQNPRHKITKRGQNVTFRCDPISEHNRLYWYRQTLGQGPEFLTYFQNEAQLEKSRLLSDRFSAERPKGSFSTLEIQRTEQGDSAMYLCASSLPSGRVTGELFFGEGSRLTVL.

The gene calls are TRBV12-3 or TRBV12-4 and TRBJ1-3, with D perhaps TRBD1 (6 bases). Trimming removed 5 bases from V and 11 bases from J, with 16 bases in between. The CDR3 runs to 13 residues. CDR3: CASSEGHAAAIYF. The CDR3 bases are TGTGCCAGCAGTGAGGGACACGCGGCCGCCATATATTTT.

This chain links TRBV5-1 with TRBJ1-6, with D perhaps TRBD1 (6 bases). There are 14 residues in the CDR3. The V and J ends lost 4 bases and 8 bases respectively, with 13 bases between them. Germline V lookup: CDR1 SGHRS, CDR2 YFSETQ. The CDR3 DNA reads as TGCGCCAGCAGCACAGGACAGATCCATTCACCCCTCCACTTT. It codes for CASSTGQIHSPLHF.

The chain combines TRBV7-8 with TRBJ2-7, with D perhaps TRBD2 (6 bases). The CDR3 has 13 amino acids. V shed 6 bases and J shed 4 bases, with 13 bases lying between them. Germline-derived CDR1 and CDR2 are SGHVS and FQNEAQ. The CDR3 region has the DNA TGTGCCAGCAGTCTGACTAGTGCTTACGAGCAGTACTTC. Amino acid sequence: CASSLTSAYEQYF.

The chain couples TRBV7-9 to TRBJ2-2; TRBD2 agrees at 8 bases. The V segment lost 5 bases and the J segment 6 bases; nucleotides outside the gene matches: 8. CDR1 is SEHNR and CDR2 is FQNEAQ in the germline V gene (reference sequence). This CDR3 is 15 amino acids long. Here the CDR3 DNA reads TGTGCCAGCAGCCCATTCGGGGGGGGCCCCGGGGAGCTGTTTTTT. Protein product: CASSPFGGGPGELFF. Combining the CDR3 with reference TRBV7-9 and TRBJ2-2 gives the whole variable domain DTGVSQNPRHKITKRGQNVTFRCDPISEHNRLYWYRQTLGQGPEFLTYFQNEAQLEKSRLLSDRFSAERPKGSFSTLEIQRTEQGDSAMYLCASSPFGGGPGELFFGEGSRLTVL.

The J gene is TRBJ2-2, the V gene TRBV7-9, with TRBD2 matching 16 bases. V trimming: 5 bases; J trimming: 5 bases; junction bases outside the gene matches: 2. Germline V gene sequence: CDR1 SEHNR, CDR2 FQNEAQ (reference sequence). The CDR3 has 16 amino acids. As DNA, the CDR3 is TGTGCCAGCAGCGAGGGACTAGCGGGAGGGACCGGGGAGCTGTTTTTT. This encodes CASSEGLAGGTGELFF.

V and J are TRBV4-1 and TRBJ2-7, with D perhaps matching TRBD2 (6 bases). Germline V lookup: CDR1 MGHRA, CDR2 YSYEKL. V was clipped by 0 bases and J by 3 bases, with 15 bases between them. The CDR3 runs 16 residues. CDR3 DNA: TGCGCCAGCAGCCAAGAATTTTATTCGGGGGACTACGAGCAGTACTTC. It specifies CASSQEFYSGDYEQYF.

This chain uses TRBV4-1 with TRBJ2-3; unclear D gene. V lost 4 bases and J 6 bases, leaving 11 bases between the germline ends. The CDR3 extends over 13 amino acids. The germline CDR1 and CDR2 sequences are MGHRA and YSYEKL. The CDR3 region has the DNA TGCGCCAGCAGCCCAGTCCCCTCTGATACGCAGTATTTT. It specifies CASSPVPSDTQYF.

The chain has TRBV19 and TRBJ1-2; 9 bases line up with TRBD1. The length of the CDR3 is 15 residues. The J segment lost 7 bases and the V segment lost 3 bases, leaving 9 bases of the junction unmatched. CDR1 and CDR2 from the germline V gene are LNHDA and SQIVND (reference sequence). The CDR3 loop is CASSMGQGGSGGYTF. The CDR3 DNA reads TGTGCCAGTAGTATGGGACAGGGCGGTTCCGGTGGCTACACCTTC.

This clone was detected only a few times. V usage is TRBV24-1 and J usage is TRBJ1-1, with 8 bases lining up with TRBD1. V shed 6 bases, J shed 1 base, and the junction held 3 bases outside the gene matches. The CDR3 has 14 amino acids. The germline gives CDR1 KGHDR, CDR2 SFDVKD. CDR3 in DNA: TGTGCCACCAGTCAGGGGGCGAGGAACACTGAAGCTTTCTTT. It yields the protein CATSQGARNTEAFF.

The gene calls are TRBV28 and TRBJ1-5, with TRBD1 matching over 9 bases. The germline CDR1 and CDR2 sequences are MDHEN and SYDVKM. The V segment lost 2 bases and the J segment 2 bases; nucleotides outside the gene matches: 4. The CDR3 loop spans 16 amino acids. CDR3 nucleotides: TGTGCCAGCAGTTTAGTGGACAGGGGAGGCAATCAGCCCCAGCATTTT. It is translated as CASSLVDRGGNQPQHF.

The rearrangement links TRBV5-1 to TRBJ2-5; tentative D call: TRBD2 (5 bases). This CDR3 is 14 amino acids long. Germline V lookup: CDR1 SGHRS, CDR2 YFSETQ. V gave up 3 bases and J gave up 7 bases, with 16 bases separating them. CDR3 in amino acids: CASSSMNGEGTQYF. CDR3 coding DNA: TGCGCCAGCAGCTCTATGAACGGAGAGGGGACCCAGTACTTC.

This chain joins TRBV12-3 or TRBV12-4 and TRBJ2-7, with a weak D call TRBD2 (6 bases). V lost 7 bases, J lost 7 bases, and 17 bases lay in between. The length of the CDR3 is 13 residues. CDR3: CASTLGGPGEQYF. The CDR3 DNA sequence: TGTGCCAGCACCCTGGGGGGTCCGGGGGAGCAGTACTTC.

There are a few counts of this clone. The CDR3, as DNA: TGTGCCAGCAGCGGTAGTAGGGGGGGCGCGGCTTTTTCCGAGCAGTACTTC. The encoded protein is CASSGSRGGAAFSEQYF. The chain combines TRBV9 with TRBJ2-7; D is perhaps TRBD2 (7 bases). The CDR3 sequence is 17 residues long. The ends were cut back, 3 bases at V and 6 bases at J, with 25 bases in the middle. Per the germline V gene, CDR1 is SGDLS and CDR2 is YYNGEE.

This chain links TRBV4-3 with TRBJ2-5, with a tentative D call TRBD2 (5 bases). Germline values: CDR1 LGHNA, CDR2 YSLEER. Trimming pared 0 bases from V and 6 bases from J, leaving 14 bases between. The CDR3 is 15 amino acids. The CDR3 DNA reads as TGCGCCAGCAGCCAAGACTTCCAGAGGGTTCAGACCCAGTACTTC. Its translation: CASSQDFQRVQTQYF.

The chain links TRBV6-2 or TRBV6-3 to TRBJ2-5; D unclear. CDR3 length: 12 amino acids. Trimming took 2 bases from V and 2 from J, leaving 3 bases between them. Germline V gene sequence: CDR1 MNHEY, CDR2 SVGEGT. The CDR3 DNA reads as TGTGCCAGCAGTTACCCTCAAGAGACCCAGTACTTC. Amino acids: CASSYPQETQYF.

CDR3 loop: CANVILAGPWEQYF. The CDR3 nucleotides are TGTGCCAATGTAATACTAGCGGGTCCGTGGGAGCAGTACTTC. The chain is built from TRBV6-4 and TRBJ2-7; 9 positions agree with TRBD2. The J segment lost 7 bases and the V segment lost 10 bases, leaving 14 bases of the junction unmatched. CDR1 MRHNA and CDR2 SNTAGT come from the germline V gene. This CDR3 has 14 residues.

The chain uses TRBV5-1 and TRBJ2-2; 10 nucleotides agree with TRBD2. The CDR3 loop spans 16 amino acids. With 4 bases clipped from V and 4 bases from J, the junction kept 7 bases outside the gene matches. CDR1 and CDR2 (germline): SGHRS, YFSETQ. The DNA for the CDR3 is TGCGCCAGCAGCCCGTTAGCGGGAGGAGTCACCGGGGAGCTGTTTTTT. Protein product: CASSPLAGGVTGELFF.

The chain recombines TRBV5-4 with TRBJ2-1, with a weak D call TRBD1 (5 bases). CDR3 size: 14 residues. Germline-derived CDR1 and CDR2 are SGHNT and YYREEE (reference sequence). V lost 1 base to trimming and J lost 7 bases, with 12 bases between them. The CDR3 DNA reads TGTGCCAGCAGCTTGCAGGGTATCGTGAATGAGCAGTTCTTC. Amino acids: CASSLQGIVNEQFF.

V and J are TRBV27 and TRBJ2-3; possible D gene TRBD1, 5 bases. V was shortened by 2 bases and J by 0 bases, with 12 bases between the two germline ends. Germline V lookup: CDR1 MNHEY, CDR2 SMNVEV (reference sequence). The CDR3 length is 16 residues. CDR3 in amino acids: CASSLRGRPSTDTQYF. As DNA, the CDR3 is TGTGCCAGCAGTTTAAGGGGCAGGCCTAGCACAGATACGCAGTATTTT.

The rearrangement uses TRBV7-3 and TRBJ2-5; TRBD2 matches at 12 bases. This CDR3 has 17 amino acids. Trimming cost V 5 bases and J 5 bases; bases outside gene matches: 12. Germline V gives CDR1 SGHTA, CDR2 FQGTGA. DNA for the CDR3: TGTGCCAGCAGCCAAAGAAGGACTAGCGGGATTGTGGAGACCCAGTACTTC. Encoded protein: CASSQRRTSGIVETQYF.

This chain connects TRBV4-3 to TRBJ1-4; maybe TRBD1 (5 bases). This CDR3 has 16 residues. Looked up from germline, CDR1 is LGHNA and CDR2 is YSLEER. V lost 3 bases and J lost 0, with 11 bases in between. CDR3 sequence: CASSQGQSATNEKLFF. In DNA form, the CDR3 reads TGCGCCAGCAGCCAGGGGCAGTCAGCAACTAATGAAAAACTGTTTTTT.

This chain joins TRBV6-5 and TRBJ1-3; D is ambiguous. Looked up from germline, CDR1 is MNHEY and CDR2 is SVGAGI. V lost 6 bases and J 3 bases, leaving 12 bases between the germline ends. This CDR3 has 14 residues. The DNA of the CDR3 is TGTGCCAGCAGGGGCCTTTCGGATGGAAACACCATATATTTT. Protein product: CASRGLSDGNTIYF.

The chain couples TRBV6-2 or TRBV6-3 to TRBJ2-5; TRBD2 agrees at 10 bases. V trimming: 5 bases; J trimming: 4 bases; junction bases outside the gene matches: 7. The V gene's germline CDR1 is MNHEY and CDR2 SVGEGT. The CDR3 totals 15 residues. DNA of the CDR3: TGTGCCAGCAGTAAACTAGCGGGATTGGGAGAGACCCAGTACTTC. Translation: CASSKLAGLGETQYF.

This chain joins TRBV6-5 and TRBJ1-3, with a possible D match to TRBD1 (5 bases). Between the trimmed V and J ends, which lost 0 bases and 7 bases, there was a span of 16 bases. From germline, CDR1 is MNHEY and CDR2 SVGAGI. This CDR3 has 16 residues. CDR3 amino acids: CASSYSMAERGNTIYF. In DNA form, the CDR3 reads TGTGCCAGCAGTTACTCGATGGCCGAACGGGGGAACACCATATATTTT.

The gene calls are TRBV19 and TRBJ1-1; D may be TRBD1 (5 bases). Germline-derived CDR1 and CDR2 are LNHDA and SQIVND (reference sequence). The length of the CDR3 is 14 residues. Trimming cost V 7 bases and J 0 bases, with 12 bases left between them. For the CDR3, the DNA is TGTGCCAGTACCTGGGGCAGGATGAACACTGAAGCTTTCTTT. As protein: CASTWGRMNTEAFF.

This rearrangement joins TRBV7-8 to TRBJ2-5; TRBD2 aligns across 7 bases. This CDR3 has 13 amino acids. The germline gives CDR1 SGHVS, CDR2 FQNEAQ. J gave up 4 bases and V 5 bases, and 4 bases lay outside the gene matches. This CDR3 is CASSPPGGETQYF. CDR3 coding DNA: TGTGCCAGCAGCCCCCCGGGGGGAGAGACCCAGTACTTC.